The 9 T cell receptor beta chains below come from one sample, sequenced in a study of CD8 T cells in ankylosing spondylitis. Each CDR3 protein is one row after TCRdb ran MiXCR on the 5' RACE reads. The sample records 300,000 to 400,000 distinct CDR3 sequences, approximately 22% being singletons. The sample comprised blood, either unsorted or a sorted T cell fraction (not recorded which). The receptor set was obtained from a male donor with ankylosing spondylitis or in good health (not recorded which).

The J gene is TRBJ1-2, the V gene TRBV15; no clear D gene. The V end lost 1 base, the J end lost 8 bases, and 5 bases lay between the germline ends. Germline V gene data show CDR1 as LNHNV and CDR2 as YYDKDF (reference sequence). CDR3 size: 11 residues. The CDR3 is CATSRVGGYTF. Written as DNA, the CDR3 is TGTGCCACCAGCAGAGTAGGGGGCTACACCTTC. Combining the CDR3 with reference TRBV15 and TRBJ1-2 gives the whole variable domain DAMVIQNPRYQVTQFGKPVTLSCSQTLNHNVMYWYQQKSSQAPKLLFHYYDKDFNNEADTPDNFQSRRPNTSFCFLDIRSPGLGDTAMYLCATSRVGGYTFGSGTRLTVV.

The chain links TRBV10-2 to TRBJ2-7; TRBD2 might be the D (6 bases). The V gene lost 6 bases and the J gene lost 5 bases, with 17 bases spanning the gap. There are 14 residues in the CDR3. Germline CDR1 WSHSY, CDR2 SAAADI. CDR3 sequence (DNA): TGCGCCAGCAGCCAGACTAGTGGGGGAGACGAGCAGTACTTC. It encodes CASSQTSGGDEQYF.

The rearrangement joins TRBV11-2 to TRBJ2-1, with D maybe TRBD1 (6 bases). This CDR3 is built from 13 residues. Per germline, CDR1 SGHAT and CDR2 FQNNGV. V was pared by 5 bases and J by 5 bases, with 10 bases between. CDR3 nucleotides: TGTGCCAGCAGCATGGGACACCACAATGAGCAGTTCTTC. Translated, it gives CASSMGHHNEQFF.

The chain uses TRBV20-1 and TRBJ2-7; 8 nucleotides agree with TRBD1. V shed 0 bases and J 2 bases; nucleotides not matched to a gene: 6. CDR3 length: 15 amino acids. The V gene's germline CDR1 is DFQATT and CDR2 SNEGSKA (reference sequence). The CDR3 here is CSARDGTGTTYEQYF. For the CDR3, the DNA is TGCAGTGCTAGAGACGGGACAGGTACTACCTACGAGCAGTACTTC.

This clonotype was picked up a small number of times. The rearrangement links TRBV6-5 to TRBJ1-6; a possible D gene is TRBD1 (6 bases). Germline V CDR1 and CDR2: MNHEY, SVGAGI. V shed 4 bases and J shed 11 bases, with 15 bases lying between them. The CDR3 has 14 amino acids. The CDR3 spells CASSLQGLLPPLHF. CDR3 coding DNA: TGTGCCAGCAGTTTACAGGGTCTTCTCCCACCCCTCCACTTT.

This clonotype has more than one count but fewer than ten. The chain couples TRBV20-1 to TRBJ2-1; 9 bases line up with TRBD2. The CDR3 covers 15 residues. J was trimmed by 4 bases and V by 5 bases; bases with no gene match: 9. The germline V gene has CDR1 DFQATT and CDR2 SNEGSKA (reference sequence). This CDR3 reads CSAPIAGGEYNEQFF. The CDR3 DNA reads as TGCAGTGCTCCGATCGCGGGGGGGGAATACAATGAGCAGTTCTTC.

This clonotype occurred once. V gene TRBV27 combines with J gene TRBJ2-7, with TRBD2 matching 8 bases. This CDR3 spans 14 amino acids. Germline lookup yields CDR1 MNHEY and CDR2 SMNVEV (reference sequence). Unmatched junction bases numbered 8, after V lost 5 bases and J lost 5 bases. The CDR3: CASSPRGGLDEQYF. CDR3 sequence (DNA): TGTGCCAGCAGTCCCCGGGGGGGGCTCGACGAGCAGTACTTC.

This sequence joins TRBV12-3 or TRBV12-4 and TRBJ2-7, with a tentative D call TRBD2 (6 bases). V was pared by 5 bases and J by 0 bases, with 11 bases between. The CDR3 covers 14 residues. DNA of the CDR3: TGTGCCAGCAGTGAGGAGGGTAGCTCCTACGAGCAGTACTTC. Its protein product is CASSEEGSSYEQYF.

V gene TRBV28 combines with J gene TRBJ2-3, with D possibly matching TRBD1 (6 bases). The germline V gene has CDR1 MDHEN and CDR2 SYDVKM. Trimming shortened V by 5 bases and J by 2 bases, and 17 bases separated the two germline ends. The CDR3 spans 16 residues. This CDR3 is CASSNPGHDLTDTQYF. In DNA form, the CDR3 reads TGTGCCAGCAGTAACCCGGGACACGACCTCACAGATACGCAGTATTTT. The full variable domain, rest sourced from reference TRBV28 and TRBJ2-3, is DVKVTQSSRYLVKRTGEKVFLECVQDMDHENMFWYRQDPGLGLRLIYFSYDVKMKEKGDIPEGYSVSREKKERFSLILESASTNQTSMYLCASSNPGHDLTDTQYFGPGTRLTVL.